Listed below are T cell receptor beta chains from one sample, sequenced in a study of T cell changes during pregnancy in multiple sclerosis. Sequencing used immunoSEQ multiplex PCR; TCRdb keeps in-frame clones, though not all of them. In the table there are 80,000 to 100,000 clones, 90% of which are singletons. Source: peripheral blood, taken in the second trimester of pregnancy. The receptors derive from a female donor in good health, enrolled as a control in a pregnancy study. Both conserved end residues are part of each CDR3. The D gene is left open where the match is weak. Clone size is given for some rows only: seen once, a few or many times, or a class if the clone is expanded.

J gene | clone size | V gene | D gene | CDR3 protein | CDR3 DNA
TRBJ2-2 | - | TRBV7-2 | - | CASSSLRGGTGELFF | TGTGCCAGCAGCTCCCTGAGGGGAGGCACCGGGGAGCTGTTTTTT
TRBJ2-7 | once | TRBV5-6 | - | CASSLRNLGSYEQYF | TGTGCCAGCAGCCTAAGAAATTTGGGGAGCTACGAGCAGTACTTC
TRBJ2-1 | - | TRBV27 | - | CASSLTPRSYNNEQFF | TGTGCCAGCAGTTTAACCCCACGGAGTTACAACAATGAGCAGTTCTTC
TRBJ2-5 | - | TRBV11-2 | - | CASSSRPMRQPQETQYF | TGTGCCAGCAGCTCCCGACCTATGCGACAGCCTCAAGAGACCCAGTACTTC
TRBJ2-6 | - | TRBV18 | TRBD1 | CASFTGAGANVLTF | TGTGCCAGCTTCACAGGGGCCGGGGCCAACGTCCTGACTTTC
TRBJ1-6 | few | TRBV19 | - | CASSRGQGGSPLHF | TGTGCCAGTAGTAGGGGGCAGGGCGGATCACCCCTCCACTTT
TRBJ1-6 | - | TRBV2 | - | CASSVPYTQGFNNSPLHF | TGTGCCAGCAGTGTCCCTTATACTCAGGGTTTCAATAATTCACCCCTCCACTTT
TRBJ2-1 | - | TRBV7-6 | TRBD2 | CASSFSSGSSYNEQFF | TGTGCCAGCAGCTTCTCAAGCGGGAGCTCCTACAATGAGCAGTTCTTC
TRBJ1-1 | - | TRBV18 | - | CASYKQGNSMNTEAFF | TGTGCCAGCTATAAACAGGGAAATAGCATGAACACTGAAGCTTTCTTT
TRBJ2-5 | - | TRBV5-1 | - | CASSPDYQETQYF | TGCGCCAGCAGCCCTGACTATCAAGAGACCCAGTACTTC
TRBJ1-2 | - | TRBV27 | TRBD1 | CASSPQGRGYTF | TGTGCCAGCAGTCCACAGGGGAGAGGCTACACCTTC
TRBJ1-1 | once | TRBV14 | TRBD1 | CASTGQGEGTEAFF | TGTGCCAGCACCGGACAGGGGGAAGGCACTGAAGCTTTCTTT
TRBJ1-5 | - | TRBV7-2 | - | CASSLVSDSNQPQHF | TGTGCCAGCAGCTTAGTGTCAGATAGCAATCAGCCCCAGCATTTT
TRBJ1-3 | - | TRBV4-3 | TRBD1 | CASSSGQEGNTIYF | TGCGCCAGCAGTAGCGGACAGGAAGGAAACACCATATATTTT
TRBJ2-2 | - | TRBV9 | TRBD2 | CASSARGSGRAGELFF | TGTGCCAGCAGCGCCCGGGGGAGCGGGAGGGCCGGGGAGCTGTTTTTT
TRBJ2-7 | - | TRBV4-1 | TRBD2 | CASSHETSGYYEQYF | TGCGCCAGCAGCCATGAGACTAGCGGATACTACGAGCAGTACTTC
TRBJ1-1 | - | TRBV7-9 | - | CASSLVQVGNTEAFF | TGTGCCAGCAGCTTAGTGCAGGTGGGGAACACTGAAGCTTTCTTT
TRBJ2-3 | - | TRBV2 | - | CASKDIADTQYF | TGTGCCAGCAAGGACATTGCAGATACGCAGTATTTT
TRBJ1-1 | - | TRBV10-2 | - | CASSDRGEAFF | TGCGCCAGCAGTGACAGGGGAGAAGCTTTCTTT
TRBJ2-4 | - | TRBV28 | TRBD2 | CASRGLAGDKNIQYF | TGTGCCAGCAGAGGACTAGCGGGCGACAAAAACATTCAGTACTTC
TRBJ2-7 | - | TRBV5-6 | - | CASSLGGPPTYEQYF | TGTGCCAGCAGCTTGGGAGGCCCCCCGACCTACGAGCAGTACTTC
TRBJ1-1 | - | TRBV5-1 | - | CASSLGGGQGYTEAFF | TGCGCCAGCAGCTTGGGCGGGGGGCAAGGGTACACTGAAGCTTTCTTT
TRBJ2-7 | - | TRBV27 | - | CASLGGYEQYF | TGTGCCAGTTTAGGGGGCTACGAGCAGTACTTC
TRBJ2-6 | - | TRBV11-2 | - | CASSWRLAGANVLTF | TGTGCCAGCAGCTGGAGATTAGCTGGGGCCAACGTCCTGACTTTC
TRBJ1-1 | - | TRBV28 | - | CASSPGVRTEAFF | TGTGCCAGCAGTCCAGGGGTGAGGACTGAAGCTTTCTTT
TRBJ1-6 | - | TRBV28 | TRBD1 | CASSPPEGAYSPLHF | TGTGCCAGCAGTCCCCCTGAGGGGGCTTATTCACCCCTCCACTTT
TRBJ2-4 | - | TRBV7-9 | TRBD2 | CASSLGAGGIPKNIQYF | TGTGCCAGCAGCTTAGGGGCGGGGGGGATACCCAAAAACATTCAGTACTTC
TRBJ1-2 | - | TRBV7-9 | - | CASSIERPSYGYTF | TGTGCCAGCAGCATCGAGCGGCCTTCCTATGGCTACACCTTC
TRBJ1-3 | once | TRBV6-5 | - | CASSSTPASGNTIYF | TGTGCCAGCAGTTCGACACCGGCCTCTGGAAACACCATATATTTT
TRBJ2-7 | - | TRBV6-4 | - | CAMKAGTGPPTSYYEQYF | TGTGCCATGAAGGCGGGCACAGGGCCCCCTACGTCCTACTACGAGCAGTACTTC
TRBJ2-1 | once | TRBV9 | TRBD2 | CASSLLAGVYNEQFF | TGTGCCAGCAGCCTTCTAGCGGGAGTTTACAATGAGCAGTTCTTC
TRBJ2-5 | - | TRBV7-9 | - | CASSIDTGTQYF | TGTGCCAGCAGCATAGACACAGGGACCCAGTACTTC
TRBJ2-7 | - | TRBV2 | - | CASQEYEQYF | TGTGCCAGTCAGGAATACGAGCAGTACTTC
TRBJ2-7 | - | TRBV30 | - | CAWAGGPREQYF | TGTGCCTGGGCCGGGGGGCCCCGCGAGCAGTACTTC
TRBJ1-2 | - | TRBV6-4 | TRBD1 | CASNRVTGVYGYTF | TGTGCCAGCAATCGGGTAACAGGGGTATATGGCTACACCTTC
TRBJ1-1 | - | TRBV15 | - | CATSRDARGWTEAFF | TGTGCCACCAGCAGAGACGCCCGGGGATGGACTGAAGCTTTCTTT
TRBJ1-1 | - | TRBV5-1 | - | CASSLPGGNMNTEAFF | TGCGCCAGCAGCCTGCCCGGAGGGAACATGAACACTGAAGCTTTCTTT
TRBJ1-4 | - | TRBV5-6 | - | CASSLVPGGSEKLFF | TGTGCCAGCAGCTTGGTCCCGGGGGGCAGTGAAAAACTGTTTTTT
TRBJ2-7 | - | TRBV25-1 | - | CASSDGAASSYEQYF | TGTGCCAGCAGTGATGGGGCAGCAAGCTCCTACGAGCAGTACTTC
TRBJ1-1 | - | TRBV19 | TRBD1 | CASTQPGTGRTEAFF | TGTGCCAGTACCCAACCCGGGACAGGGAGGACTGAAGCTTTCTTT
TRBJ1-3 | - | TRBV5-1 | - | CASSLVGSSGNTIYF | TGCGCCAGCAGCTTGGTCGGGTCATCTGGAAACACCATATATTTT
TRBJ2-7 | once | TRBV5-5 | - | CASSSPTSSYEQYF | TGTGCCAGCAGCTCGCCCACTAGCTCCTACGAGCAGTACTTC
TRBJ2-7 | - | TRBV4-1 | TRBD2 | CASSARGTSGYEQYF | TGCGCCAGCAGCGCTCGGGGGACTAGCGGGTACGAGCAGTACTTC
TRBJ2-1 | once | TRBV27 | - | CASSPDSLGQFF | TGTGCCAGCAGTCCGGACTCATTGGGGCAGTTCTTC
TRBJ1-5 | - | TRBV5-5 | - | CASTFGWGRGHQPQHF | TGTGCCAGCACCTTCGGGTGGGGCAGGGGCCATCAGCCCCAGCATTTT
TRBJ2-5 | - | TRBV7-7 | TRBD2 | CASSLSGGTQETQYF | TGTGCCAGCAGCTTATCGGGGGGGACACAAGAGACCCAGTACTTC
TRBJ1-2 | - | TRBV9 | TRBD1 | CASSVTSGTGGSYGYTF | TGTGCCAGCAGCGTGACATCCGGGACAGGGGGCTCCTATGGCTACACCTTC
TRBJ1-2 | - | TRBV19 | - | CASSINGRIRDGYTF | TGTGCCAGTAGTATAAACGGCCGGATTCGGGATGGCTACACCTTC
TRBJ2-7 | - | TRBV6-5 | TRBD2 | CASSYSIGGGAYF | TGTGCCAGCAGTTACTCGATAGGCGGGGGGGCCTACTTC
TRBJ2-1 | - | TRBV6-1 | - | CASSDGGVFNEQFF | TGTGCCAGCAGTGATGGCGGGGTCTTTAATGAGCAGTTCTTC